The 20 T cell receptor beta chains below all came from one sample that was sequenced in a study of blood T cell repertoires in COVID-19 (dated by TCRdb to 2019 to 2021). The library was obtained by the immunoSEQ multiplex PCR assay. Entries here come from immuneACCESS through TCRdb and include only in-frame sequences with V and J called. Some clones fail to appear in such tables; in the studies checked, an unresolved V gene covers under half of the shortfall, and the cause of the remainder is unknown. For this sample the table gives 300,000 to 350,000 clones, of which about nine tenths were detected only once. More than 5% of the sample is held by the ten biggest clonotypes. Sequenced material: peripheral blood. All receptors come from a woman between 45 and 60 years old with COVID-19, enrolled during active disease.

The rearrangement joins TRBV2 to TRBJ2-1, with TRBD2 matching over 7 bases. Germline trimming cut 5 bases from V and 4 bases from J; bases unmatched to any gene: 8. CDR3 size: 15 residues. CDR1 and CDR2 from the germline V gene are SNHLY and FYNNEI. The CDR3 region has the DNA TGTGCCAGCAGTACCTCGGGGGGTGTATACAATGAGCAGTTCTTC. Translating it yields CASSTSGGVYNEQFF.

The V call is TRBV5-1, the J call TRBJ2-3, with D possibly being TRBD2 (5 bases). This CDR3 spans 15 amino acids. The ends were cut back, 4 bases at V and 2 bases at J, with 14 bases in the middle. Germline V gene data show CDR1 as SGHRS and CDR2 as YFSETQ. The CDR3 region has the DNA TGCGCCAGCAGCCCCCGTGGCGGGCCCACAGATACGCAGTATTTT. It codes for CASSPRGGPTDTQYF.

The chain joins TRBV27 to TRBJ2-5, with 12 bases matching TRBD1. Germline CDR1 MNHEY, CDR2 SMNVEV (reference sequence). J was trimmed by 5 bases and V by 0 bases; bases with no gene match: 7. The CDR3 runs 17 residues. The DNA of the CDR3 is TGTGCCAGCAGTTTATCAGGGGGACAGGGGGCTTTCGAGACCCAGTACTTC. Translating it yields CASSLSGGQGAFETQYF.

This clone was picked up one time. This chain joins TRBV6-5 and TRBJ2-5, with 9 bases matching TRBD1. V trimming: 6 bases; J trimming: 4 bases; junction bases outside the gene matches: 3. This CDR3 spans 13 amino acids. Germline CDR1 MNHEY, CDR2 SVGAGI. For the CDR3, the DNA is TGTGCCAGCAGGTGGACAGGGGTAGAGACCCAGTACTTC. Protein sequence: CASRWTGVETQYF.

The rearrangement joins TRBV14 to TRBJ2-1; 15 positions match TRBD2. The germline V gene encodes CDR1 SGHDN and CDR2 FVKESK. J was trimmed by 8 bases and V by 1 base; bases with no gene match: 12. The CDR3 contains 19 residues. CDR3 loop: CASSQAGTSGRPTFDEQFF. The CDR3 region has the DNA TGTGCCAGCAGCCAAGCCGGGACTAGCGGGAGGCCTACTTTCGATGAGCAGTTCTTC.

A single count supports this clone. V is TRBV10-3 and J is TRBJ2-7; 9 bases are a match to TRBD2. CDR1 and CDR2 from the germline V gene are ENHRY and SYGVKD. Trimming removed 5 bases from V and 3 bases from J; junction bases left unmatched: 2. CDR3 size: 13 residues. In nucleotides, the CDR3 is TGTGCCATCAGTCTAGCGGGGATCTACGAGCAGTACTTC. Its translation is CAISLAGIYEQYF.

The chain recombines TRBV10-1 with TRBJ2-7, with D possibly matching TRBD2 (6 bases). CDR1 and CDR2 (germline): WNHNN, SYGVQD (reference sequence). The V and J ends lost 2 bases and 3 bases respectively, with 11 bases between them. The CDR3 has 14 residues. The CDR3 coding sequence is TGCGCCAGCAGTGAGGCGGAGGGAGGCTACGAGCAGTACTTC. Translation gives CASSEAEGGYEQYF.

This sequence joins TRBV7-9 and TRBJ2-7, with 8 bases aligning to TRBD2. The CDR3 extends over 15 amino acids. From germline, CDR1 is SEHNR and CDR2 FQNEAQ (reference sequence). V was clipped by 6 bases and J by 3 bases; unmatched bases: 10. The CDR3 sequence is CASRRTSGGNYEQYF. The CDR3 coding sequence is TGTGCCAGCAGACGTACTAGCGGAGGGAACTACGAGCAGTACTTC. The whole variable domain, remainder taken from reference TRBV7-9 and TRBJ2-7, is DTGVSQNPRHKITKRGQNVTFRCDPISEHNRLYWYRQTLGQGPEFLTYFQNEAQLEKSRLLSDRFSAERPKGSFSTLEIQRTEQGDSAMYLCASRRTSGGNYEQYFGPGTRLTVT.

The chain couples TRBV29-1 to TRBJ2-3; TRBD1 aligns across 7 bases. After removal of 1 base from V and 4 bases from J, the junction contained 2 bases not matched to a gene. The germline CDR1 and CDR2 sequences are SQVTM and ANQGSEA. This CDR3 spans 13 amino acids. Here the CDR3 DNA reads TGCAGCGTTGAAGGAGGGGGCCCAGATACGCAGTATTTT. Protein sequence: CSVEGGGPDTQYF.

A word on this clone: In the same sample, other DNA sequences code for this CDR3. The chain recombines TRBV5-1 with TRBJ1-1, with D possibly matching TRBD1 (5 bases). The CDR3 has 14 residues. V was shortened by 0 bases and J by 5 bases, with 11 bases between the two germline ends. CDR1 SGHRS and CDR2 YFSETQ come from the germline V gene. The CDR3 loop is CASSLAGVRTEAFF. The DNA of the CDR3 is TGCGCCAGCAGCTTGGCGGGGGTTCGGACTGAAGCTTTCTTT.

The chain has TRBV6-5 and TRBJ1-6; D is uncertain. Trimming took 2 bases from V and 9 from J, leaving 11 bases between them. This CDR3 region has 14 residues. The germline CDR1 and CDR2 sequences are MNHEY and SVGAGI. The CDR3 here is CASSYSGQISPLHF. The DNA for the CDR3 is TGTGCCAGCAGTTACAGTGGCCAAATTTCACCCCTCCACTTT.

The chain employs TRBV18 and TRBJ1-2, with D maybe TRBD1 (6 bases). The CDR3 is 13 amino acids. Looked up from germline, CDR1 is KGHSH and CDR2 is LQKENI. V was shortened by 4 bases and J by 3 bases, with 9 bases between the two germline ends. The CDR3 reads CASSHNRDYGYTF. CDR3 bases: TGTGCCAGCTCACACAACAGGGACTATGGCTACACCTTC. Together with reference TRBV18 and TRBJ1-2, the CDR3 gives the full variable domain: NAGVMQNPRHLVRRRGQEARLRCSPMKGHSHVYWYRQLPEEGLKFMVYLQKENIIDESGMPKERFSAEFPKEGPSILRIQQVVRGDSAAYFCASSHNRDYGYTFGSGTRLTVV.

The genes are TRBV7-9 and TRBJ2-5, with TRBD1 identical over 11 bases. Unmatched junction bases numbered 12, after V lost 5 bases and J lost 7 bases. This CDR3 is built from 16 residues. Germline V CDR1 and CDR2: SEHNR, FQNEAQ (reference sequence). The CDR3 region is CASSPEDRGRLVTQYF. DNA of the CDR3: TGTGCCAGCAGCCCGGAGGACAGGGGGCGATTGGTGACCCAGTACTTC.

As to this clone: Other DNA sequences from this sample encode an identical CDR3 as well. The chain joins TRBV18 to TRBJ2-3, with 7 bases identical to TRBD1. CDR3 length: 14 amino acids. Germline V CDR1 and CDR2: KGHSH, LQKENI. V shed 3 bases, J shed 1 base, and the junction held 1 base outside the gene matches. The CDR3, as DNA: TGTGCCAGCTCACCGACAGGGCGCACAGATACGCAGTATTTT. It specifies CASSPTGRTDTQYF.

The rearrangement uses TRBV29-1 and TRBJ1-1; D is undetermined. The V end lost 6 bases, the J end lost 0 bases, and 11 bases lay between the germline ends. The CDR3 sequence is 13 residues long. Germline assignment: CDR1 SQVTM and CDR2 ANQGSEA. DNA of the CDR3: TGCAGCGTCCTACGGACTTTGAACACTGAAGCTTTCTTT. Amino acid sequence: CSVLRTLNTEAFF.

The genes are TRBV15 and TRBJ2-1, with D uncertain. Trimming pared 0 bases from V and 12 bases from J, leaving 12 bases between. The CDR3 totals 13 residues. From germline, CDR1 is LNHNV and CDR2 YYDKDF (reference sequence). CDR3 amino acids: CATSRDPVESQFF. CDR3 bases: TGTGCCACCAGCAGAGATCCTGTGGAGTCGCAGTTCTTC.

This clone was found once. The CDR3 DNA reads TGTGCCAGCAGCTTCGGACTAGCGGGAGAAAACATTCAGTACTTC. Translating it yields CASSFGLAGENIQYF. The J gene is TRBJ2-4, the V gene TRBV7-9, with 13 positions matching TRBD2. This CDR3 spans 15 amino acids. CDR1 and CDR2 from the germline V gene are SEHNR and FQNEAQ (reference sequence). V shed 3 bases and J 5 bases; nucleotides not matched to a gene: 1.

At least ten counts were recorded for this clone. The V gene is TRBV18, the J gene TRBJ2-2; unclear D gene. CDR1 is KGHSH, CDR2 LQKENI, per germline. Trimming cost V 6 bases and J 6 bases, with 8 bases left between them. The CDR3 length is 12 residues. The CDR3 region has the DNA TGTGCCAGCTCTCCTATAGCCGGGGAGCTGTTTTTT. It is translated as CASSPIAGELFF.

On this clone: The sample contains more than one DNA sequence encoding this CDR3. J is TRBJ2-1 and V is TRBV11-2, with D unclear. Germline V gene lookup returns CDR1 SGHAT and CDR2 FQNNGV. The CDR3 covers 13 residues. V was clipped by 0 bases and J by 6 bases, with 6 bases between them. CDR3 nucleotide sequence: TGTGCCAGCAGCTTAGATTCCCTCAATGAGCAGTTCTTC. Translating gives CASSLDSLNEQFF. Drawing the rest from reference TRBV11-2 and TRBJ2-1, the complete variable domain is EAGVAQSPRYKIIEKRQSVAFWCNPISGHATLYWYQQILGQGPKLLIQFQNNGVVDDSQLPKDRFSAERLKGVDSTLKIQPAKLEDSAVYLCASSLDSLNEQFFGPGTRLTVL.

This clone was detected once. V and J are TRBV27 and TRBJ2-1, with D hard to call. Deletions cut 3 bases from V and 6 bases from J, with 12 bases between. The CDR3 consists of 14 residues. Germline lookup yields CDR1 MNHEY and CDR2 SMNVEV (reference sequence). The DNA of the CDR3 is TGTGCCAGCAGTTTCATCGGCAGACTCAATGAGCAGTTCTTC. This encodes CASSFIGRLNEQFF.